This T cell receptor beta chain is drawn from a study of post-analysis software for immune sequencing data. The wider study: The study covered relapsing-remitting, secondary progressive and progressive-relapsing courses of multiple sclerosis. Study-level results: Compared with controls, patients had more of about 5 TRBV segments, including TRBV5-6, TRBV5-1 and TRBV20-1. F measure showed strong co-clustering of same-batch samples. Versus controls, multiple sclerosis patients showed significantly lower diversity (normalized Chao1).

As concerns this clonotype: The antigen is unknown.

Incorporated into the TCR beta cDNA libraries were unique molecular identifiers, which served to reduce PCR and sequencing biases. Using its own MiXCR run on the PCR reads, TCRdb lists one record per CDR3 protein. The sample lists around 710,000 distinct CDR3 sequences; 40% to 55% were seen once. The CDR3 runs to 16 residues. Germline V CDR1 and CDR2: SGHAT, FQNNGV. The V and J ends lost 5 bases and 4 bases, in that order; junction bases with no gene match: 13. This TCR came from a girl aged 5 to 17 with multiple sclerosis. The chain has TRBV11-2 and TRBJ1-2; 7 bases match TRBD1. Sequencing was carried out using blood. The CDR3 reads CASSTGTVSIGYGYTF. For the CDR3, the DNA is TGTGCCAGCAGCACCGGGACAGTCTCTATCGGCTATGGCTACACCTTC.